This TCR beta chain was documented in a study of cytomegalovirus exposure and HLA in healthy donors (TCRdb year 2017). Broadly, across the study: According to an earlier analysis of around 600 of the donors, about 170 million T cells yielded 117 million unique TCR beta sequences and 276 Gb of sequence data. Several DR-DQ haplotypes were handled as single units for association and clustering, since linkage in the cohort was strong. A separate validation cohort of over 95 different subjects was used in addition to the roughly 670-subject first cohort. Donor age, sex, ethnicity and CMV serostatus were compiled together with the repertoire data. Every discovery cohort repertoire had been produced on one sequencing platform. Among 350 to 400 genotyped donors of the cohort, an average of approximately 250,000 unique TCR beta nucleotide sequences were sequenced per donor, about a sixth of them non-productive. Among the roughly 400 genotyped donors, 75% to 90% belonged to the genetic ancestry cluster associated with self-reported Caucasian donors. Rather than using new phenotypic data, the later analysis identified candidate immune exposures from TCR beta sequences and from how often those sequences occurred across donors. In an earlier analysis of more than 550 of the donors, high-throughput TCR beta sequencing was used to judge whether each TCR beta V gene segment behaved as functional or pseudogenic. High-throughput TCR immunosequencing, statistical association of individual TCRs with disease status, and machine learning were combined to predict cytomegalovirus infection status. To study patterns of TCR occurrence, a later analysis re-analyzed previously published TCR beta repertoires from 500 to 850 donors and added high-resolution HLA genotyping. Typing coverage varied by locus: 629-630 donors for A, B, C, DRB1 and DQB1; roughly 520 for DQA1; about 570 for DPA1; roughly 470 for DPB1. The aim of the study was to test whether cataloging public T cell receptors could identify signatures of past pathogen exposure. An early release that covered several hundred HLA-typed donors contained approximately 300 gigabases of sequencing data and about 84 million unique TCR sequences. Genome-wide SNP genotypes for about 65% of the roughly 700 donors were used in a later genetic analysis, which treated that subset as a discovery cohort. HLA typing included class I and class II loci at four-digit resolution. Using immunosequencing, the study profiled T cell repertoires from around 680 subjects and related those repertoires to cytomegalovirus serostatus. The research as a whole found: A later analysis associated 15,000 or so TCR beta sequences with specific HLA alleles at a false discovery rate of 0.05. Cytomegalovirus status was reported to be diagnosed by the classifier with high specificity and sensitivity in both the original and validation cohorts. In this cohort, only TCR beta chains were sequenced, and detectable features were limited by the absence of alpha or paired-chain data. The authors suggested that the approach could potentially be generalized to other disease states and immunological phenotypes. Compared with equally common non-associated chains, HLA-associated TCR beta chains in a later analysis were more clonally expanded and had lower generation probabilities. A cluster of highly shared sequence variants was judged likely to be a technical artifact of the sequencing pipeline. Most TCR sequences were observed very rarely across donors, whereas some public TCRs were present in many individuals. Correlated functional status among segregating V segments might reflect linkage disequilibrium, but an unknown experimental factor could not be ruled out. In a later genetic analysis, a missense DCLRE1C variant was associated with V-gene and J-gene trimming of TCR beta chains, and the association was replicated in an independent cohort. An earlier analysis of roughly 570 of the donors showed that most TCR beta V segments appeared in productive rearrangements either about 87% or about 30% of the time, which broadly matched IMGT annotations. According to a later genetic analysis, donors in an Asian-associated ancestry cluster had fewer N-insertions in productive TCRs than the roughly 700-donor mean. The only immune exposure information available for the cohort was CMV serostatus. According to a later analysis, most CMV-associated TCR beta chains appeared to be HLA-restricted, and the HLA associations seemed to be driven largely by CMV exposure. When HLA alleles, especially DR and DQ, strongly co-occurred, attributing TCR associations to individual alleles was difficult. Because the 87-base-pair reads could not distinguish some IMGT-functional V segments, including TRBV6-2 and TRBV6-3, those segments were excluded. Presence/absence analyses assumed roughly uniform sequencing depth across donors, an assumption that may not hold. Because some donors lacked HLA typing at each locus, the association tests relied only on the typed subset. Because counts were too low, about 18 rarely observed V segments, including chromosome 9 orphons, were excluded from the earlier analysis of under 650 of the donors. A further reported finding was that TCR beta sequences accurately predicted the HLA-A and HLA-B alleles for most subjects in the first cohort. Three of the identified cytomegalovirus-associated TCR beta chains were confirmed in vitro to be specific for cytomegalovirus antigens. According to a later analysis, parvovirus B19, influenza, CMV and Epstein-Barr virus appeared linked to several top co-occurrence clusters. A later analysis found that TCR association rates varied across HLA loci, with DRB1 alleles showing the most associated TCRs and HLA-C alleles the fewest. A total of fewer than 200 TCR beta chains were listed by the study as associated with cytomegalovirus.

This clone was counted only a few times. Its binding antigen is unknown. No base-level quality is on record; no much larger clone is a single base apart. Unmatched junction bases come to 3, with V trimmed by 3 bases and J by 2 bases. Counted from cysteine to phenylalanine, this CDR3 has 14 amino acids. The sequence is cut down to CDR3 DNA, 42 bases in frame from base 1. Looking up the germline V gene yields CDR1 SGHRS and CDR2 YFSETQ. The cohort was made up of around 720 healthy bone marrow donors. All cohort members were sampled while nominally healthy, although unrecorded immune exposures were likely present. The donor tested CMV seropositive, placing the donor among the approximately 290 seropositive members of the cohort. A peripheral blood sample was provided by each donor, and peripheral blood mononuclear cells were used for TCR beta sequencing. The Qiagen DNeasy Blood Extraction Kit was used to extract genomic DNA from the blood cell samples.

The library came from the immunoSEQ multiplex PCR assay. A mixture of 60 forward primers for TCR Vbeta segments and 13 reverse primers for TCR Jbeta segments was used in the multiplex PCR. The CDR3 region of rearranged TCR beta genes was amplified from genomic DNA by a multiplex PCR assay. The amplified TCR beta libraries were sequenced on the Illumina HiSeq System as 87-base-pair reads. The study's own analysis went as follows. In a later analysis, some 80 million unique TCR beta chains were counted across the 500 to 700 repertoires, and around 11 million of these chains were shared by at least two donors. Raw reads were error-corrected and collapsed into unique sequences with a nearest-neighbor algorithm that merged closely related sequences to remove PCR and sequencing errors. V, D and J gene segments were assigned by aligning CDR3 sequences to IMGT reference sequences. Each retained sequence needed at least a six-nucleotide match to both a V gene segment and a J gene segment. Rearrangements were classified as productive when the CDR3 lacked stop codons and remained in frame with V and J, and all other rearrangements were classified as non-productive. CDR3 was defined according to IMGT convention as the region running from the second conserved V-encoded cysteine to the conserved J-encoded phenylalanine. In an earlier analysis of around 600 of the donors, sequences lacking an unambiguous match to a single V gene segment were excluded. In an earlier analysis of approximately 560 of the donors, a V segment was called functional when productive rearrangements were above 56.7%, and segregating when the standard deviation between donors exceeded 5%. A statistical classification framework was built to diagnose cytomegalovirus status from the catalog of TCR beta chain sequences. V and J gene assignment, in a later analysis, came from comparing TCR nucleotide sequences with IMGT/GENE-DB human TR gene sequences. A later analysis assigned CDR3 sequences and most-parsimonious VDJ recombination scenarios with the TCRdist pipeline. In a later analysis, every TCR beta chain was defined by the combination of its CDR3 amino acid sequence and its V-gene family, and reads without a unique V-gene family were dropped. In a later analysis, a few hundred highly shared, low-generation-probability nucleotide sequences were removed to address suspected cross-contamination and a sequencing artifact. For each public chain, a later analysis derived a clonal expansion index from normalized ranks of inferred template counts within each repertoire. A later analysis computed generation probabilities with a VDJ recombination model fitted to out-of-frame rearrangements, and checked the results against IGoR. In a later analysis, TCR-TCR, TCR-HLA and TCR-CMV co-occurrence was scored with hypergeometric tests, and a repertoire-size bias correction was applied to TCR pairs. A later analysis estimated false discovery rates by permuting HLA or CMV assignments 20 times. A later analysis grouped co-occurring TCRs with DBSCAN, adding TCRdist sequence similarity when clustering within HLA-allele-positive subsets. Repertoires with fewer than 30,000 or more than 120,000 public chains, plus five repertoires with anomalous nucleotide sharing, were excluded from co-occurrence clustering. TCRdb took this table from immuneACCESS and kept in-frame rearrangements with V and J called. Such tables lack part of the clones; where checked against another copy, unresolved V genes explain under half of the gap, and the rest is unexplained. The DNA gave D and trimming, while V, J and clone size come from that table. Counted in this sample were more than 200,000 clones; 70% of them appeared once. 2.5% to 3% of the sample is in the top ten clones.

This clonotype originated in a man aged 35-49 years in good health and CMV-seropositive. This sequence uses TRBV5-1 and TRBJ2-3, with TRBD1 matching 7 junction bases. Sequenced input: PBMCs. CDR3 loop: CASSSDRPTDTQYF. The DNA sequence is as follows: TGCGCCAGCAGCTCGGACAGGCCCACAGATACGCAGTATTTT.